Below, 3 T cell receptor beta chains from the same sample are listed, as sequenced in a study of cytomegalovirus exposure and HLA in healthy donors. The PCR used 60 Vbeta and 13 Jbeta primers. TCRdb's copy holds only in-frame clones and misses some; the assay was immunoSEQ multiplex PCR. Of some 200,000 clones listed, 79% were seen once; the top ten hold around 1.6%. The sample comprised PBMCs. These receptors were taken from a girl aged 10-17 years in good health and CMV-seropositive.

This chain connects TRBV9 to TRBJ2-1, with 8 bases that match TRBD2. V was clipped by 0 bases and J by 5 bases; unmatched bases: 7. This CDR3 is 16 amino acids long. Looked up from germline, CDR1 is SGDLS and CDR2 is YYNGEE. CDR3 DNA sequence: TGTGCCAGCAGCGTAGGAGGCGGGGGGTCTCACAATGAGCAGTTCTTC. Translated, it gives CASSVGGGGSHNEQFF. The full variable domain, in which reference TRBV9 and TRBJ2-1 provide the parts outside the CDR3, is DSGVTQTPKHLITATGQRVTLRCSPRSGDLSVYWYQQSLDQGLQFLIQYYNGEERAKGNILERFSAQQFPDLHSELNLSSLELGDSALYFCASSVGGGGSHNEQFFGPGTRLTVL.

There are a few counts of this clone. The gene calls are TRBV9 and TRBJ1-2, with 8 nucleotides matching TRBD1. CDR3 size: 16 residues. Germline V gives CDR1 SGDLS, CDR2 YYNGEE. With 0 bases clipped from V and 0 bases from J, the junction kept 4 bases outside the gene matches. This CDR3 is CASSVDRTGTNYGYTF. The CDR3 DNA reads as TGTGCCAGCAGCGTAGACCGGACAGGGACTAACTATGGCTACACCTTC.

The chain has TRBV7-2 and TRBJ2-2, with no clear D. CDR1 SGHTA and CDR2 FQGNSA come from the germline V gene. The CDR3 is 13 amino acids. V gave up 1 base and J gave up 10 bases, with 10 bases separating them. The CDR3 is CASSLGLTPELFF. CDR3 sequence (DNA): TGTGCCAGCAGCTTAGGGTTGACTCCGGAGCTGTTTTTT.